Listed here are 5 T cell receptor beta chains from one sample, sequenced in a study of blood T cell repertoires in COVID-19. Sequencing was performed with immunoSEQ multiplex PCR; in TCRdb, only in-frame clones are kept and a portion is missing. The sample contains hundreds of thousands of clones, 86% of which appear only once. Sequencing used peripheral blood. These receptors were taken from a woman aged 30 to 39 with active or convalescent COVID-19.

The chain joins TRBV5-1 to TRBJ2-1; 7 nucleotides agree with TRBD1. V lost 6 bases and J lost 0; bases outside the gene matches: 9. Germline V gives CDR1 SGHRS, CDR2 YFSETQ. This CDR3 is built from 16 residues. CDR3: CASTQRQGSSYNEQFF. For the CDR3, the DNA is TGCGCCAGCACCCAACGACAGGGTAGCTCCTACAATGAGCAGTTCTTC.

This clone has just a few counts. J is TRBJ1-1 and V is TRBV5-1, with D hard to call. CDR1 and CDR2 from the germline V gene are SGHRS and YFSETQ. The CDR3 spans 12 residues. V lost 4 bases and J 7 bases, leaving 11 bases between the germline ends. CDR3: CASSPGNLEAFF. CDR3 nucleotides: TGCGCCAGCAGCCCGGGGAATCTTGAAGCTTTCTTT. Full variable domain (outside the CDR3, taken from reference TRBV5-1 and TRBJ1-1): KAGVTQTPRYLIKTRGQQVTLSCSPISGHRSVSWYQQTPGQGLQFLFEYFSETQRNKGNFPGRFSGRQFSNSRSEMNVSTLELGDSALYLCASSPGNLEAFFGQGTRLTVV.

The chain uses TRBV5-5 and TRBJ2-5; 9 nucleotides agree with TRBD1. The CDR3 has 15 amino acids. Unmatched junction bases numbered 9, after V lost 4 bases and J lost 5 bases. CDR1 is SGHKS and CDR2 is YYEKEE in the germline V gene (reference sequence). DNA of the CDR3: TGTGCCAGCAGCCTGGGACAGGGTAATTCGGAGACCCAGTACTTC. Translated, it gives CASSLGQGNSETQYF.

V gene TRBV7-8 combines with J gene TRBJ2-7; no clear D gene. Germline CDR1 and CDR2: SGHVS and FQNEAQ. CDR3 length: 16 residues. Trimming shortened V by 9 bases and J by 0 bases, and 21 bases separated the two germline ends. The CDR3 DNA reads as TGTGCCAGTAGAGGTCGGTTTAACGCGAGCTCCTACGAGCAGTACTTC. As protein: CASRGRFNASSYEQYF.

CDR3 DNA: TGTGCCAGCAGCTTAGGGCTAGCGGGAGTCAGTTATATCAATGAGCAGTTCTTC. It is translated as CASSLGLAGVSYINEQFF. The chain links TRBV11-2 to TRBJ2-1; 10 bases are shared with TRBD2. The CDR3 runs to 18 residues. Trimming removed 1 base from V and 6 bases from J; junction bases left unmatched: 12. CDR1 and CDR2 from the germline V gene are SGHAT and FQNNGV.